These 14 T cell receptor beta chains were sequenced from one sample in a study of identical twins. From the 5' RACE reads, TCRdb called clonotypes with MiXCR, one entry per CDR3 protein. The sample records 1.5 million to 2 million distinct CDR3 sequences, roughly a third being singletons. Sequencing was carried out using cord blood. The receptors were gathered from a newborn girl in good health.

Of note for this clonotype: This clone may be a read error of a much larger clone one base away. The CDR3 nucleotides are TGCACCAGCTCCCGGGACAGGGGGTCTGGCTATGGCTACACCTTC. This translates into CTSSRDRGSGYGYTF. V is TRBV10-2 and J is TRBJ1-2; 11 bases agree with TRBD1. Per germline, CDR1 WSHSY and CDR2 SAAADI. This CDR3 spans 15 amino acids.

On this clonotype itself: This clone may be a read error of a much larger clone one base away. The CDR3 loop reads CASSVELYGYTF. The CDR3 coding sequence is TGTGCCAGCAGCGTAGAACTCTATGGCTACACCTTC. The chain is built from TRBV9 and TRBJ1-2; D call uncertain. The CDR3 contains 12 residues. The V gene lost 0 bases and the J gene lost 4 bases, with 4 bases spanning the gap. CDR1 and CDR2 from the germline V gene are SGDLS and YYNGEE.

This clonotype came up a few times. The chain recombines TRBV18 with TRBJ1-4; 8 nucleotides agree with TRBD1. Per the germline V gene, CDR1 is KGHSH and CDR2 is LQKENI. This CDR3 spans 16 amino acids. Unmatched junction bases numbered 1, after V lost 1 base and J lost 0 bases. CDR3 nucleotides: TGTGCCAGCTCACCACTACAGGGGGCAACTAATGAAAAACTGTTTTTT. It codes for CASSPLQGATNEKLFF.

The genes are TRBV10-3 and TRBJ2-1; 12 nucleotides match TRBD2. This CDR3 is 16 amino acids long. Trimming took 4 bases from V and 5 from J; bases not matched to a gene: 6. CDR1 is ENHRY, CDR2 SYGVKD, per germline. As DNA, the CDR3 is TGTGCCATCAGTGGCCCTAGCGGGGGGGTTAACAATGAGCAGTTCTTC. It specifies CAISGPSGGVNNEQFF.

This clonotype was seen ten or more times. This chain uses TRBV5-1 with TRBJ2-1, with a possible D match to TRBD2 (6 bases). V lost 0 bases, J lost 8 bases, and 12 bases lay in between. The CDR3 is 14 amino acids. From germline, CDR1 is SGHRS and CDR2 YFSETQ. CDR3: CASSLVETSHEQFF. DNA of the CDR3: TGCGCCAGCAGCTTGGTGGAAACTAGCCATGAGCAGTTCTTC.

This clonotype was observed a handful of times. This rearrangement joins TRBV5-1 to TRBJ1-4; the D gene is possibly TRBD1 (6 bases). Germline V gene sequence: CDR1 SGHRS, CDR2 YFSETQ. V lost 5 bases, J lost 1 base, and 12 bases lay in between. This CDR3 is 15 amino acids long. The CDR3 DNA sequence: TGCGCCAGCAGAGGCAGGGGAGGAACTAATGAAAAACTGTTTTTT. Its translation: CASRGRGGTNEKLFF.

Details on this clonotype: Germline and junction disagree at one end, which may indicate a read error. The rearrangement links TRBV25-1 to TRBJ2-3; TRBD2 agrees at 7 bases. The CDR3 totals 17 residues. The germline gives CDR1 MGHDK, CDR2 SYGVNS. CDR3 coding DNA: TGTGCCAGCAGTGAGAGTATCGCGGGAGAGTGGGCAGATGCGCAGTATTTT. Translation gives CASSESIAGEWADAQYF.

This clonotype was recorded at least ten times. The CDR3 DNA sequence: TGTGCCAGCAGCCAAGACAGGGAAGAGACCCAGTACTTC. This codes for CASSQDREETQYF. J is TRBJ2-5 and V is TRBV4-2; tentative D call: TRBD1 (5 bases). The CDR3 length is 13 residues. Per germline, CDR1 LGHNA and CDR2 YNFKEQ. V lost 0 bases to trimming and J lost 3 bases, with 5 bases between them.

This clonotype occurred a few times. The V and J genes are TRBV20-1 and TRBJ2-7; 10 nucleotides agree with TRBD2. Germline V CDR1 and CDR2: DFQATT, SNEGSKA (reference sequence). Trimming removed 6 bases from V and 3 bases from J; junction bases left unmatched: 17. There are 17 residues in the CDR3. The DNA of the CDR3 is TGCAGTGCCATCAGGACTAGCGGTTCTGGAAGCCTCTACGAGCAGTACTTC. Its translation is CSAIRTSGSGSLYEQYF.

This clonotype was seen only a few times. This chain joins TRBV11-2 and TRBJ2-1, with 14 nucleotides matching TRBD2. Germline CDR1 and CDR2: SGHAT and FQNNGV. V was pared by 5 bases and J by 3 bases, with 6 bases of the junction left unmatched. The CDR3 is 17 amino acids. CDR3 bases: TGTGCCAGCAGCACCTCGGGGACTAGCGGGGGCTACAATGAGCAGTTCTTC. It codes for CASSTSGTSGGYNEQFF.

The sample holds a few counts of this clonotype. The chain uses TRBV29-1 and TRBJ2-6; tentatively, D is TRBD1 (6 bases). V was clipped by 5 bases and J by 4 bases, with 9 bases between them. This CDR3 contains 13 residues. Germline V gene lookup returns CDR1 SQVTM and CDR2 ANQGSEA. The CDR3 region has the DNA TGCAGCGTTTCAGGACAGGGGGCCAACGTCCTGACTTTC. Translating it yields CSVSGQGANVLTF. Using reference TRBV29-1 and TRBJ2-6 for the parts outside the CDR3, the full variable domain is SAVISQKPSRDICQRGTSLTIQCQVDSQVTMMFWYRQQPGQSLTLIATANQGSEATYESGFVIDKFPISRPNLTFSTLTVSNMSPEDSSIYLCSVSGQGANVLTFGAGSRLTVL.

The chain employs TRBV5-1 and TRBJ2-1; 11 bases align to TRBD2. Gene TRBJ2-7 matches the end of the DNA better, so the J call may be wrong. Germline CDR1 SGHRS, CDR2 YFSETQ. The CDR3 runs 18 residues. CDR3: CASSGTILAGGRANEQYF. Written as DNA, the CDR3 is TGCGCCAGCAGCGGAACCATTCTAGCGGGGGGAAGGGCCAATGAGCAGTACTTC.

This chain uses TRBV29-1 with TRBJ2-5, with no clear D. Germline CDR1 SQVTM, CDR2 ANQGSEA. V lost 3 bases and J lost 0, with 5 bases in between. This CDR3 spans 12 amino acids. CDR3 residues: CSVEGNQETQYF. In DNA form, the CDR3 reads TGCAGCGTTGAGGGCAACCAAGAGACCCAGTACTTC. Full variable domain (remainder filled in from reference TRBV29-1 and TRBJ2-5): SAVISQKPSRDICQRGTSLTIQCQVDSQVTMMFWYRQQPGQSLTLIATANQGSEATYESGFVIDKFPISRPNLTFSTLTVSNMSPEDSSIYLCSVEGNQETQYFGPGTRLLVL.

The V call is TRBV29-1, the J call TRBJ2-1; 9 bases line up with TRBD2. The CDR3 length is 17 residues. The germline CDR1 and CDR2 sequences are SQVTM and ANQGSEA. Trimming cost V 1 base and J 4 bases; bases outside gene matches: 11. CDR3 bases: TGCAGCGTTGAAGGGACTAGCGCCCCTCATACTTACAATGAGCAGTTCTTC. It translates to CSVEGTSAPHTYNEQFF.